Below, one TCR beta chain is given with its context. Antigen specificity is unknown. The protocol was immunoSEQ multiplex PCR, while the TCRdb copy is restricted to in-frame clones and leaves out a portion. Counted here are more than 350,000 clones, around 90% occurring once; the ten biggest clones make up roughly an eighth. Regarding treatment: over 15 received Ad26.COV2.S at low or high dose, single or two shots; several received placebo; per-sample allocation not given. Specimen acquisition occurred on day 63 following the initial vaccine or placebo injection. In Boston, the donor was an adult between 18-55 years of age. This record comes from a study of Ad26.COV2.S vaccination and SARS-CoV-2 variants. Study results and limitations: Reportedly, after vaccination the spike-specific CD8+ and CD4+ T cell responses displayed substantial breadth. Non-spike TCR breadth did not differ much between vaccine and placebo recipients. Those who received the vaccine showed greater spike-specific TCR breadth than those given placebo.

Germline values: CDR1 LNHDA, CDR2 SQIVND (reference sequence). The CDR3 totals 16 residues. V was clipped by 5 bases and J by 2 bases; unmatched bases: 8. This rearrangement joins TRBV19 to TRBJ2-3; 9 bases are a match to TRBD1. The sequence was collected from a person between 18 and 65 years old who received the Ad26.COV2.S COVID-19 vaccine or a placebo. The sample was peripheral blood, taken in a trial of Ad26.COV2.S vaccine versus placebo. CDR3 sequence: CASSPTGGVSTDTQYF. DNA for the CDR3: TGTGCCAGTAGTCCGACAGGGGGAGTATCCACAGATACGCAGTATTTT.